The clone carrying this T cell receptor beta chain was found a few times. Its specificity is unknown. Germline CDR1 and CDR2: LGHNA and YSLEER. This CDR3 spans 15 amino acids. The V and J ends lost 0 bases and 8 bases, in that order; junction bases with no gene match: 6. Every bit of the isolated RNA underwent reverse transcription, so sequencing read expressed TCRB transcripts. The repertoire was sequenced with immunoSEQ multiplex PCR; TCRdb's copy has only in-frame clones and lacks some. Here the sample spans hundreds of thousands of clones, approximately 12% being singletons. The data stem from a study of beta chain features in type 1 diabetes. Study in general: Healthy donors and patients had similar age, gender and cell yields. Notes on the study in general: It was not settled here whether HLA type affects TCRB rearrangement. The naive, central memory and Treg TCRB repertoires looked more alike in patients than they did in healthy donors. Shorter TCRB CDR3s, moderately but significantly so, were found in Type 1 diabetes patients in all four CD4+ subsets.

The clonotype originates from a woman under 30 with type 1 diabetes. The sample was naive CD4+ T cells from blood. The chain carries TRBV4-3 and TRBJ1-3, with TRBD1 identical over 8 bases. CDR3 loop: CASSQDRTGRDTIYF. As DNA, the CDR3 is TGCGCCAGCAGCCAAGATAGGACAGGGAGGGACACCATATATTTT.